The rows below give T cell receptor beta chains drawn from one sample of a study of T cells in Graves' hyperthyroidism and ophthalmopathy. MiXCR was run by TCRdb on the multiplex PCR reads, yielding one entry per CDR3 protein. The sample carries 350,000 to 500,000 distinct CDR3 sequences, approximately 15% recorded once. The sequenced material came from blood. These TCRs come from a woman aged 18-29 years with Graves' hyperthyroidism. The CDR3 runs from the conserved cysteine through the conserved F or W. A D gene is named only where the DNA matches it firmly. The size entry is marked missing in some rows and otherwise reads once, few, many or a size class.

TRBJ2-1,few,TRBV6-1,15,.,CASSESIGAAPVKFF,TGCGCCAGCAGTGAGTCGATCGGCGCGGCGCCTGTAAAGTTCTTC
TRBJ1-1,.,TRBV5-6,16,TRBD1,CASSGSRQGSGTEAFF,TGTGCCAGCAGCGGATCGCGACAGGGCTCTGGTACTGAAGCTTTCTTT
TRBJ2-7,many,TRBV7-3,14,TRBD1,CASSLTPDRDEQYF,TGTGCCAGCAGCTTAACTCCCGACAGGGACGAGCAGTACTTC
TRBJ2-3,many,TRBV28,15,TRBD1,CASSLWAGGSDTQYF,TGTGCCAGCAGTTTATGGGCAGGGGGCTCAGATACGCAGTATTTT
TRBJ2-7,many,TRBV7-9,15,TRBD1,CASSSGTGEYYEQYF,TGTGCCAGCAGCTCCGGGACAGGGGAATACTACGAGCAGTACTTC
TRBJ2-5,few,TRBV5-1,16,TRBD1,CASSPNPTGGVETQYF,TGCGCCAGCAGCCCAAACCCGACAGGGGGGGTAGAGACCCAGTACTTC
TRBJ1-5,few,TRBV7-3,13,.,CASTSRYYQPQHF,TGTGCCAGCACTTCGAGGTATTATCAGCCCCAGCATTTT
TRBJ2-2,.,TRBV11-2,19,TRBD2,CASSSGTSGRARSTGGLFF,TGTGCCAGCAGCTCGGGGACTAGCGGGAGGGCCCGGAGCACCGGGGGGCTGTTTTTT
TRBJ1-1,many,TRBV18,14,.,CASSPEQAGYEAFF,TGTGCCAGCTCACCCGAGCAGGCAGGGTATGAAGCTTTCTTT
TRBJ1-3,.,TRBV4-1,15,TRBD1,CASSGQGHSGSTIYF,TGCGCCAGCAGCGGACAGGGACACTCTGGAAGCACCATATATTTT
TRBJ2-1,many,TRBV12-3/TRBV12-4,16,TRBD2,CASSPYSGSVRNEQFF,TGTGCCAGCAGTCCGTATAGCGGGAGCGTGAGGAATGAGCAGTTCTTC
TRBJ2-2,many,TRBV7-8,18,.,CASSFPAGPLTNTGELFF,TGTGCCAGCAGCTTCCCCGCGGGACCCTTAACGAACACCGGGGAGCTGTTTTTT
TRBJ2-7,many,TRBV3-1,18,TRBD2,CASSQFKPGTSGRNEQYF,TGTGCCAGCAGCCAATTCAAGCCCGGGACTAGCGGGAGGAACGAGCAGTACTTC